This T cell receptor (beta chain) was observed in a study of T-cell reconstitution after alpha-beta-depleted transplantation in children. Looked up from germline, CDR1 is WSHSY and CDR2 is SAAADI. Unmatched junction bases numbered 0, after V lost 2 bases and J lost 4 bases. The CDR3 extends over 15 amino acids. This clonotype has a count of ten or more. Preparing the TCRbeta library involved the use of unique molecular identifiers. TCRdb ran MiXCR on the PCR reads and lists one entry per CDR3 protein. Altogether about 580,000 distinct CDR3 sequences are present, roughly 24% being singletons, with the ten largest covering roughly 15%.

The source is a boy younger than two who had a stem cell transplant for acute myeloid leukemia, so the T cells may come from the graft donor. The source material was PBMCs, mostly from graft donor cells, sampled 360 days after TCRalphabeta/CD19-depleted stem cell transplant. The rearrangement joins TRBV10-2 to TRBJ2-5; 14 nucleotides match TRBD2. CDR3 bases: TGCGCCAGCAGTGAGGGACTAGCGGGGGGAGAGACCCAGTACTTC. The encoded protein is CASSEGLAGGETQYF.